This TCR beta chain emerged from a study of T cell responses to AZD1222 COVID-19 vaccine. Regarding the study as a whole: Baseline seropositivity occurred in only six AZD1222 recipients. Every sample of the repertoires postdated the peak T cell response. As reported, nearly half of all spike-specific TCRs target variant regions that are unmutated. Recipients of two AZD1222 doses showed rising Spike-specific TCR breadth and depth.

V lost 4 bases, J lost 6 bases, and 13 bases lay in between. The CDR3 length is 13 residues. Germline V gene data show CDR1 as GTSNPN and CDR2 as SVGIG (reference sequence). In regard to this clone: Antigen specificity is unknown.

The data were produced by immunoSEQ multiplex PCR, yet TCRdb's version contains in-frame clones alone and is incomplete. The table records 130,000 or so clones, approximately 90% of them present only once. V gene TRBV30 combines with J gene TRBJ2-1; the D gene is possibly TRBD2 (5 bases). This specimen consisted of peripheral blood, obtained on day 0 of MenACWY control vaccination. The TCR sequence derives from an adult in good health. The CDR3 DNA is TGTGCCTGGAATGTACTAGTAGGCAATGAGCAGTTCTTC. Encoded protein: CAWNVLVGNEQFF.